These 26 T cell receptor beta chains were sequenced from one sample in a study of T cells after posttransplantation cyclophosphamide. Cyclophosphamide on days +3 and +4 followed busulfan-fludarabine conditioning and a marrow graft. Using immunoSEQ multiplex PCR, the repertoire was profiled, and TCRdb retains in-frame clones only, with some absent. The table records around 8,000 clones without singletons, the ten largest covering less than 11%. This sample comprised PBMCs, obtained after allogeneic stem cell transplant with posttransplant cyclophosphamide. These receptors were taken from a female patient between 50 and 59 years old who received an allogeneic stem cell transplant from a related donor, was CMV-positive, and had no GVHD. Some T cells may have originated in the graft donor.

This clone is labeled medium-sized. V is TRBV2 and J is TRBJ1-2; tentatively, D is TRBD1 (5 bases). V lost 4 bases and J 6 bases, leaving 6 bases between the germline ends. This CDR3 has 11 residues. Germline V gene data show CDR1 as SNHLY and CDR2 as FYNNEI. The CDR3 DNA reads TGTGCCAGCAGTGCCAGGGATGGCTACACCTTC. As protein: CASSARDGYTF.

This clone was seen at least ten times. The rearrangement links TRBV29-1 to TRBJ2-7; TRBD2 matches 7 bases. Per the germline V gene, CDR1 is SQVTM and CDR2 is ANQGSEA. V lost 4 bases, J lost 3 bases, and 6 bases stayed unmatched. There are 13 residues in the CDR3. The CDR3 DNA is TGCAGCGTTGTTCTAGCGGAACGCTACGAGCAGTACTTC. Its translation is CSVVLAERYEQYF.

There are many counts of this clone. The chain has TRBV5-1 and TRBJ2-5; D is unclear. The V and J ends lost 1 base and 2 bases respectively, with 6 bases between them. Germline V CDR1 and CDR2: SGHRS, YFSETQ. CDR3 length: 13 residues. This CDR3 is CASSLSQQETQYF. In DNA form, the CDR3 reads TGCGCCAGCAGCTTGTCCCAGCAAGAGACCCAGTACTTC.

The rearrangement uses TRBV7-3 and TRBJ2-3; 7 bases align to TRBD2. The CDR3 has 14 amino acids. Germline assignment: CDR1 SGHTA and CDR2 FQGTGA. V lost 5 bases and J lost 0; bases outside the gene matches: 2. Here the CDR3 reads CASSRTRSTDTQYF. The CDR3 bases are TGTGCCAGCAGCCGGACTAGAAGCACAGATACGCAGTATTTT.

This clone was seen at least ten times. The rearrangement joins TRBV6-1 to TRBJ1-1; maybe TRBD1 (6 bases). The germline CDR1 and CDR2 sequences are MNHNS and SASEGT. Trimming took 4 bases from V and 4 from J, leaving 13 bases between them. The CDR3 has 14 amino acids. The CDR3 DNA reads TGTGCCAGCAGTGCTCTGGAGGGGGTCACTGAAGCTTTCTTT. Translating it yields CASSALEGVTEAFF.

By share, this clone ranks as medium-sized. J is TRBJ1-5 and V is TRBV6-1, with D unclear. V shed 6 bases and J shed 0 bases, with 12 bases lying between them. Germline V CDR1 and CDR2: MNHNS, SASEGT. The CDR3 covers 15 residues. The CDR3 bases are TGTGCCAGCAGCCCAGTCCAGGATAGCAATCAGCCCCAGCATTTT. The encoded protein is CASSPVQDSNQPQHF.

This clone was detected ten times or more. The chain recombines TRBV6-5 with TRBJ2-7; 8 nucleotides match TRBD2. CDR1 is MNHEY, CDR2 SVGAGI, per germline. Trimming at V came to 5 bases and at J to 5 bases, leaving 8 bases not matched to a gene. This CDR3 spans 14 amino acids. In DNA, the CDR3 is TGTGCCAGCAGTGTGAGCGGGAGCGGCGACGAGCAGTACTTC. It encodes CASSVSGSGDEQYF.

Within the sample, this clone is large. The chain links TRBV9 to TRBJ2-1, with 10 bases lining up with TRBD2. Trimming removed 4 bases from V and 6 bases from J; junction bases left unmatched: 7. The CDR3 has 15 amino acids. From germline, CDR1 is SGDLS and CDR2 YYNGEE. In DNA form, the CDR3 reads TGTGCCAGCAGCACAAGCGGGAGGGCCCCCAATGAGCAGTTCTTC. Its protein is CASSTSGRAPNEQFF.

The chain employs TRBV20-1 and TRBJ1-4, with D unclear. Germline CDR1 is DFQATT and CDR2 is SNEGSKA (reference sequence). With 6 bases removed from V and 8 bases from J, the gap between germline ends came to 10 bases. This CDR3 comprises 11 residues. The chain's CDR3 is CSAVYKEKLFF. The CDR3 coding sequence is TGCAGTGCCGTTTACAAGGAAAAACTGTTTTTT.

This clone was seen ten or more times. The rearrangement links TRBV7-2 to TRBJ2-7; the match to TRBD1 covers 7 bases. CDR3 length: 14 residues. J gave up 3 bases and V 5 bases, and 7 bases lay outside the gene matches. Germline V gene data show CDR1 as SGHTA and CDR2 as FQGNSA. CDR3 region: CASSPKAGGYEQYF. CDR3 nucleotides: TGTGCCAGCAGCCCTAAGGCAGGGGGCTACGAGCAGTACTTC. Using reference TRBV7-2 and TRBJ2-7 for the parts outside the CDR3, the full variable domain is GAGVSQSPSNKVTEKGKDVELRCDPISGHTALYWYRQSLGQGLEFLIYFQGNSAPDKSGLPSDRFSAERTGGSVSTLTIQRTQQEDSAVYLCASSPKAGGYEQYFGPGTRLTVT.

This clone has at least ten counts. The chain carries TRBV12-3 or TRBV12-4 and TRBJ2-5; D possibly corresponds to TRBD2 (6 bases). The V gene lost 6 bases and the J gene lost 5 bases, with 10 bases spanning the gap. The CDR3 has 12 amino acids. The CDR3 DNA follows: TGTGCCAGCAGCCCAGGAGGGGAGACCCAGTACTTC. Amino acids: CASSPGGETQYF.

Many counts were recorded for this clone. The V and J genes are TRBV11-3 and TRBJ2-1; D perhaps matches TRBD1 (6 bases). The V and J ends lost 4 bases and 0 bases respectively, with 10 bases between them. The CDR3 length is 15 residues. CDR1 and CDR2 (germline): SGHNT, YENEEA. As DNA, the CDR3 is TGTGCCAGCAGCTCACAGGGACGCTCCTACAATGAGCAGTTCTTC. It is translated as CASSSQGRSYNEQFF.

This clone has a count of ten or more. CDR3 sequence (DNA): TGTGCCAGCAGCGAGGCAGACTATGGCTACACCTTC. Translated, it gives CASSEADYGYTF. The chain has TRBV9 and TRBJ1-2; D uncertain. The CDR3 is made up of 12 amino acids. V was clipped by 3 bases and J by 3 bases, with 6 bases between them. CDR1 is SGDLS, CDR2 YYNGEE, per germline.

This clone was seen ten or more times. The gene calls are TRBV28 and TRBJ1-1, with D tentatively TRBD1 (6 bases). V lost 7 bases and J 5 bases, leaving 20 bases between the germline ends. Germline V gene data show CDR1 as MDHEN and CDR2 as SYDVKM. This CDR3 region has 15 residues. In DNA, the CDR3 is TGTGCCAGCACCCCCCTAGGTACAGGGTGGACTGAAGCTTTCTTT. This sequence encodes CASTPLGTGWTEAFF. The full variable domain, its missing parts supplied by reference TRBV28 and TRBJ1-1, is DVKVTQSSRYLVKRTGEKVFLECVQDMDHENMFWYRQDPGLGLRLIYFSYDVKMKEKGDIPEGYSVSREKKERFSLILESASTNQTSMYLCASTPLGTGWTEAFFGQGTRLTVV.

There are many counts of this clone. This rearrangement joins TRBV15 to TRBJ2-7; possibly TRBD1 for D (5 bases). Germline V lookup: CDR1 LNHNV, CDR2 YYDKDF (reference sequence). This CDR3 has 14 residues. Trimming left V 0 bases short and J 9 bases short, with 15 bases between. The CDR3 nucleotides are TGTGCCACCAGCAGAGATTTAACAGGCCAAGGGCAGTACTTC. Its translation is CATSRDLTGQGQYF.

This clone has a count of ten or more. The V gene is TRBV30, the J gene TRBJ1-1; TRBD1 might be the D (6 bases). The CDR3 runs 14 residues. Trimming removed 0 bases at V and 0 bases at J, with 8 bases between. CDR1 and CDR2 (germline): GTSNPN, SVGIG (reference sequence). The CDR3 is CAWSVGTMNTEAFF. Written as DNA, the CDR3 is TGTGCCTGGAGTGTAGGGACAATGAACACTGAAGCTTTCTTT.

This clone was picked up many times. With a far larger clone one base away, a read error is the likely cause. Other DNA sequences in this sample translate to the same CDR3. This rearrangement joins TRBV4-1 to TRBJ2-6, with D perhaps TRBD1 (5 bases). CDR1 and CDR2 from the germline V gene are MGHRA and YSYEKL. Trimming took 6 bases from V and 4 from J, leaving 31 bases between them. CDR3 length equals 21 residues. CDR3 coding DNA: TGCGCCAGCAGTGGGGATCCAGACAGTTCAAATGTGCTCTCGGGGGCCAACGTCCTGACTTTC. Its translation is CASSGDPDSSNVLSGANVLTF.

This clone was picked up many times. The DNA of the CDR3 is TGTGCCAGCAGCCTCGGACAGGAAGCTTTCTTT. This encodes CASSLGQEAFF. The chain uses TRBV6-5 and TRBJ1-1; D might be TRBD1 (6 bases). From germline, CDR1 is MNHEY and CDR2 SVGAGI. The CDR3 extends over 11 amino acids. Trimming pared 6 bases from V and 8 bases from J, leaving 10 bases between.

At least ten counts were recorded for this clone. This rearrangement joins TRBV24-1 to TRBJ2-5; D is uncertain. V dropped 3 bases and J dropped 0 bases, with 7 bases sitting between them. Looked up from germline, CDR1 is KGHDR and CDR2 is SFDVKD. The CDR3 extends over 14 amino acids. The CDR3 loop is CATSDRRYQETQYF. As DNA, the CDR3 is TGTGCCACCAGTGATCGCAGGTACCAAGAGACCCAGTACTTC.

The chain links TRBV15 to TRBJ2-2, with a tentative D call TRBD2 (7 bases). Between the trimmed V and J ends, which lost 7 bases and 5 bases, there was a span of 14 bases. CDR1 and CDR2 from the germline V gene are LNHNV and YYDKDF (reference sequence). The CDR3 spans 14 residues. CDR3 loop: CATIPGGRTGELFF. In nucleotides, the CDR3 is TGTGCCACCATCCCCGGGGGGCGTACCGGGGAGCTGTTTTTT.

This clone came up many times. CDR3 nucleotide sequence: TGCAGTGCCCCCGGGGCCTACGAGCAGTACTTC. Encoded protein: CSAPGAYEQYF. This chain uses TRBV20-1 with TRBJ2-7; a possible D gene is TRBD2 (5 bases). From germline, CDR1 is DFQATT and CDR2 SNEGSKA (reference sequence). There are 11 residues in the CDR3. V was cut by 6 bases and J by 2 bases, with 8 bases left in between.

At least ten counts were recorded for this clone. This chain connects TRBV29-1 to TRBJ2-7, with 7 positions matching TRBD2. CDR3 size: 14 residues. V was pared by 6 bases and J by 2 bases, with 10 bases of the junction left unmatched. The germline gives CDR1 SQVTM, CDR2 ANQGSEA. The CDR3 spells CSVARLADPYEQYF. Written as DNA, the CDR3 is TGCAGCGTCGCCAGACTAGCTGACCCCTACGAGCAGTACTTC.

This clone was recorded many times. The chain employs TRBV7-2 and TRBJ2-6; TRBD1 agrees at 9 bases. Trimming took 6 bases from V and 0 from J; bases not matched to a gene: 9. This CDR3 region has 18 residues. Per the germline V gene, CDR1 is SGHTA and CDR2 is FQGNSA. This chain's CDR3 is CASSQSGTGSSGANVLTF. CDR3 sequence (DNA): TGTGCCAGCAGTCAGAGCGGGACAGGGAGCTCTGGGGCCAACGTCCTGACTTTC. The full variable domain, completed using reference TRBV7-2 and TRBJ2-6, is GAGVSQSPSNKVTEKGKDVELRCDPISGHTALYWYRQSLGQGLEFLIYFQGNSAPDKSGLPSDRFSAERTGGSVSTLTIQRTQQEDSAVYLCASSQSGTGSSGANVLTFGAGSRLTVL.

This clone came up many times. This chain links TRBV11-1 with TRBJ2-5; 8 nucleotides agree with TRBD2. The CDR3 is 17 residues long. Germline V gene data show CDR1 as SGHAT and CDR2 as FQDESV (reference sequence). Trimming at V came to 4 bases and at J to 4 bases, leaving 14 bases not matched to a gene. CDR3 sequence reads: CASSSRWSGSGRETQYF. The CDR3 nucleotides read TGTGCCAGCAGCTCCCGTTGGAGCGGGAGCGGGAGAGAGACCCAGTACTTC.

By sample fraction, this clone is medium-sized (0.01 to 0.1%). The rearrangement uses TRBV5-1 and TRBJ2-7; D perhaps matches TRBD2 (6 bases). The CDR3 totals 13 residues. Germline CDR1 reads SGHRS; CDR2 reads YFSETQ. V was trimmed by 0 bases and J by 6 bases, leaving 10 bases between them. Here the CDR3 reads CASSLGAGPEQYF. CDR3 sequence (DNA): TGCGCCAGCAGCTTGGGGGCGGGGCCCGAGCAGTACTTC.

This clone was detected only a few times. The V call is TRBV28, the J call TRBJ1-5; 7 nucleotides align to TRBD1. Germline V gene sequence: CDR1 MDHEN, CDR2 SYDVKM. The CDR3 spans 16 residues. J was trimmed by 4 bases and V by 7 bases; bases with no gene match: 13. For the CDR3, the DNA is TGTGCCAGCACTTCGACGGCCCGGACAGGTAATCAGCCCCAGCATTTT. This encodes CASTSTARTGNQPQHF.